The rows below give T cell receptor beta chains drawn from one sample of a study of shared clonotypes between healthy human individuals. This table comes from immunoSEQ multiplex PCR, and its TCRdb copy is limited to in-frame clones, with some not included. The sample holds 1,500,000 or so clones, approximately 98.5% seen once. The sequencing input was naive CD4+ T cells sorted from blood. The source is a man aged 30 to 39 in good health. Both conserved end residues are part of each CDR3. The D gene is left open where the match is weak. The size of a clone is reported for some rows only, either as once, few or many, or as a class for expanded clones.

TGTGCCAGCAGCCCGGGGGAGGGAGTATTGGTTGAGCAGTACTTC	CASSPGEGVLVEQYF	TRBV9	TRBD2	TRBJ2-7	NA
TGTGCCAGCAGCAAGGGACGGGACGTCCCCCCTCAGCCCCAGCATTTT	CASSKGRDVPPQPQHF	TRBV11-2	NA	TRBJ1-5	NA
TGTGCCAGCAGCCAACGGTGGACGGGTCAAGAGACCCAGTACTTC	CASSQRWTGQETQYF	TRBV7-2	NA	TRBJ2-5	NA
TGTGCCAGCAGTTCCCCAAGGGGGGCAACTAATGAAAAACTGTTTTTT	CASSSPRGATNEKLFF	TRBV6-6	NA	TRBJ1-4	NA
TGTGCCAGTTTTGACAGGGCCCGCAATCAGCCCCAGCATTTT	CASFDRARNQPQHF	TRBV19	TRBD1	TRBJ1-5	NA
TGTGCCAGCAGCTTGGCCCCAGATACGCAGTATTTT	CASSLAPDTQYF	TRBV5-4	NA	TRBJ2-3	NA
TGTGCCAGCAGTCTTGACAGGGGGCGAGGCGAGCAGTACTTC	CASSLDRGRGEQYF	TRBV7-3	TRBD1	TRBJ2-7	NA
TGTGCCATCAGTGCCGTGGACGGAGAGACCCAGTACTTC	CAISAVDGETQYF	TRBV10-3	NA	TRBJ2-5	NA
TGTGCCAGCAGTTTAATTGGGACAGCGAACACTGAAGCTTTCTTT	CASSLIGTANTEAFF	TRBV7-2	TRBD1	TRBJ1-1	NA
TGTGCCAGCAGCTTGAAAACGTTGCTCGATGAGCAGTTCTTC	CASSLKTLLDEQFF	TRBV5-5	NA	TRBJ2-1	NA
TGTGCCAGCAGCTGGGACAGGCCCTCCTACGAGCAGTACTTC	CASSWDRPSYEQYF	TRBV7-8	TRBD1	TRBJ2-7	NA
TGTGCCAGCAGAAGCCGGGACAGGGAGTTCTTC	CASRSRDREFF	TRBV7-2	TRBD1	TRBJ2-1	NA
TGCGCCAGCAGCCCAGACGGGACTAGGGGTAATGAGCAGTTCTTC	CASSPDGTRGNEQFF	TRBV5-1	TRBD2	TRBJ2-1	NA
TGCGCCAGCAGCCAAGGGTATTCTATCACGGGAGTCGAGCAGTTCTTC	CASSQGYSITGVEQFF	TRBV4-1	NA	TRBJ2-1	NA
TGTGCCAGTAGCCCGGGACAGGACTCATCTAGCTCCTACGAGCAGTACTTC	CASSPGQDSSSSYEQYF	TRBV19	TRBD1	TRBJ2-7	once
TGTGCCAGCAGCGGAGACACCTCCTACAATGAGCAGTTCTTC	CASSGDTSYNEQFF	TRBV9	NA	TRBJ2-1	NA
TGCGCCAGCAGCCAAGTGGGTAGGGATGGGGAAAAACTGTTTTTT	CASSQVGRDGEKLFF	TRBV4-1	NA	TRBJ1-4	NA
TGTGCCAGCAGCTTGGAGTCCGACACTGAAGCTTTCTTT	CASSLESDTEAFF	TRBV5-4	NA	TRBJ1-1	once
TGTGCCAGCACCCTAAGCGTAACCGGGGAGCTGTTTTTT	CASTLSVTGELFF	TRBV2	NA	TRBJ2-2	once
TGTGCCAGCAGCGGTCCGGGACAGAGCACAGATACGCAGTATTTT	CASSGPGQSTDTQYF	TRBV7-8	TRBD1	TRBJ2-3	NA
TGTGCCAGCAGCTTGGAGCGGGGAGGCGAGCAGTACTTC	CASSLERGGEQYF	TRBV5-4	TRBD2	TRBJ2-7	NA
TGTGCCAGCAGCCCGGGTCCGAACACTGAAGCTTTCTTT	CASSPGPNTEAFF	TRBV5-6	NA	TRBJ1-1	NA
TGTGCCAGCAGCTTGGAGCGCGACTCCTACGAGCAGTACTTC	CASSLERDSYEQYF	TRBV7-2	NA	TRBJ2-7	NA
TGTGCCAGCAGCGAGCGGGGCGCGGTGGAGACCCAGTACTTC	CASSERGAVETQYF	TRBV11-3	TRBD2	TRBJ2-5	NA
TGTGCCAGCAGCTTAGAGGGGCTAAAAGGAGGGCCCCAGCATTTT	CASSLEGLKGGPQHF	TRBV7-9	NA	TRBJ1-5	NA
TGTGCCAGTAGACGTGAAAGTAGCGGGGCCGCTTACGAGCAGTACTTC	CASRRESSGAAYEQYF	TRBV19	TRBD2	TRBJ2-7	once
TGTGCCAGCAGTCTCCGCCGGCAGGGGGCCCACGAGCAGTACTTC	CASSLRRQGAHEQYF	TRBV27	TRBD1	TRBJ2-7	NA
TGTGCCAGCAGTTCTCACCAGGGAAATGAGCAGTTCTTC	CASSSHQGNEQFF	TRBV28	NA	TRBJ2-1	NA
TGTGCCAGCAGCTTGGGCCTTCAGGAAACCGGGGAGCTGTTTTTT	CASSLGLQETGELFF	TRBV5-4	NA	TRBJ2-2	NA
TGTGCCAGCACCCTAACTAGGCTAGCGCCTTACGAGCAGTACTTC	CASTLTRLAPYEQYF	TRBV7-8	NA	TRBJ2-7	NA
TGTGCCAGCAGCCCTAGAGGGGTTGTTTTGGAAAAACTGTTTTTT	CASSPRGVVLEKLFF	TRBV7-9	NA	TRBJ1-4	NA
TGTGCCTGGAGTCTAAGGTACAATGAGCAGTTCTTC	CAWSLRYNEQFF	TRBV30	NA	TRBJ2-1	NA
TGTGCCAGCAGTGAGGTTGTAAAGAACACTGAAGCTTTCTTT	CASSEVVKNTEAFF	TRBV2	NA	TRBJ1-1	NA
TGTGCCAGTCGTATAGGGGGCTCAGTCGGGGAGCTGTTTTTT	CASRIGGSVGELFF	TRBV19	TRBD1	TRBJ2-2	once
TGCGCCAGCAGTGAGTATTTCGAGCAGTACTTC	CASSEYFEQYF	TRBV10-2	NA	TRBJ2-7	NA
TGTGCCAGCAGCTTAGAGCTAAGGGCCTCTAATGAAAAACTGTTTTTT	CASSLELRASNEKLFF	TRBV11-2	NA	TRBJ1-4	NA
TGTGCCTGGAGAAAGGGTCCTTACGAGCAGTACTTC	CAWRKGPYEQYF	TRBV30	NA	TRBJ2-7	NA
TGTGCCAGCAGTGAAATGGGGGCTTCAGATACGCAGTATTTT	CASSEMGASDTQYF	TRBV6-1	NA	TRBJ2-3	NA
TGCGCCAGCAGCTTGGGCACAAATACGGACTATGGCTACACCTTC	CASSLGTNTDYGYTF	TRBV5-1	NA	TRBJ1-2	NA
TGTGCCAGCAGCCTAGCGGGAGGGACCTACAATGAGCAGTTCTTC	CASSLAGGTYNEQFF	TRBV5-4	TRBD2	TRBJ2-1	NA
TGTGCCACCAGCAGTGGCAGGGACGAGCAGTACTTC	CATSSGRDEQYF	TRBV15	NA	TRBJ2-7	NA
TGCAGCGTTGATATTGGAAGAAAAGCTTTCTTT	CSVDIGRKAFF	TRBV29-1	NA	TRBJ1-1	NA
TGTGCCAGCTCACCACTGATTAGGAGCTCCTACAATGAGCAGTTCTTC	CASSPLIRSSYNEQFF	TRBV18	NA	TRBJ2-1	NA
TGCGCCAGCAGCCAAACTCCGGGACTAGCGGAGACTAATGAGCAGTTCTTC	CASSQTPGLAETNEQFF	TRBV4-3	TRBD2	TRBJ2-1	NA
TGTGCCAGCAGTTTTTCCGGGATTTACTCCTACGAGCAGTACTTC	CASSFSGIYSYEQYF	TRBV28	NA	TRBJ2-7	NA
TGTGCCAGCACGGGACAGGGCTCGGATGAGCAGTTCTTC	CASTGQGSDEQFF	TRBV11-2	TRBD1	TRBJ2-1	NA
TGTGCCAGCAGCTTAGAGGCAGCCATGAACACTGAAGCTTTCTTT	CASSLEAAMNTEAFF	TRBV7-9	NA	TRBJ1-1	NA
TGTGCCAGTAAGTTGAGGGACTCTTCCTACGAGCAGTACTTC	CASKLRDSSYEQYF	TRBV19	NA	TRBJ2-7	NA
TGTGCCAGCAGCTTGGAGGGGACGGGGGGCCACGAGCAGTACTTC	CASSLEGTGGHEQYF	TRBV5-6	NA	TRBJ2-7	NA
TGCGCCAGCAGCCAAGTCGGACAGGGTTACACCGAAGCTTTCTTT	CASSQVGQGYTEAFF	TRBV4-3	TRBD1	TRBJ1-1	once